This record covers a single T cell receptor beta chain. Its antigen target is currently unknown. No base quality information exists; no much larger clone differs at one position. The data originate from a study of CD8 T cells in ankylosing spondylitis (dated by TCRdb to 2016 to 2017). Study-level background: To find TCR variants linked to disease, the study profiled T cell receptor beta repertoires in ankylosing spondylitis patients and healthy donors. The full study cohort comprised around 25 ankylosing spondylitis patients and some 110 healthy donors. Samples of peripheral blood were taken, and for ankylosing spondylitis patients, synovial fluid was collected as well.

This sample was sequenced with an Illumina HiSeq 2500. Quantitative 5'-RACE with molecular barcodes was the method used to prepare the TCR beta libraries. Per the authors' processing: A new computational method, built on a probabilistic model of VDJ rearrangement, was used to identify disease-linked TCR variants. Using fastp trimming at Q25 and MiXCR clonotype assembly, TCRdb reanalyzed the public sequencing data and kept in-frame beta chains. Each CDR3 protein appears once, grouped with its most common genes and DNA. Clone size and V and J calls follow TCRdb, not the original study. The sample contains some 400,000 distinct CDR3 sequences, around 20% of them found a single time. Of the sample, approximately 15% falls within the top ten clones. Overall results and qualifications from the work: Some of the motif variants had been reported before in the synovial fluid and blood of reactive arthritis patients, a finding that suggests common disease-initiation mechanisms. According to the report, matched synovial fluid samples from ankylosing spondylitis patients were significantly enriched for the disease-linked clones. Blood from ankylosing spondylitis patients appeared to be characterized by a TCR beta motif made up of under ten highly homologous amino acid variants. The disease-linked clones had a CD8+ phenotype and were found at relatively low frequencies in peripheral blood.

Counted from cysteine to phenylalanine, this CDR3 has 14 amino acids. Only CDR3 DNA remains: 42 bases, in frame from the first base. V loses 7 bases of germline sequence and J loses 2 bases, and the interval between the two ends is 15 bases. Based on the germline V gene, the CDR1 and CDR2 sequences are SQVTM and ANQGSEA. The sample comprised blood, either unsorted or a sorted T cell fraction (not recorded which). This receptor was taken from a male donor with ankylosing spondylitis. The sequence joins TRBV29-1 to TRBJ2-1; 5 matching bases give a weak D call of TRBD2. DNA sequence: TGCAGCGCCCCGGGGTTAGAGGCCTACAATGAGCAGTTCTTC. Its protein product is CSAPGLEAYNEQFF.